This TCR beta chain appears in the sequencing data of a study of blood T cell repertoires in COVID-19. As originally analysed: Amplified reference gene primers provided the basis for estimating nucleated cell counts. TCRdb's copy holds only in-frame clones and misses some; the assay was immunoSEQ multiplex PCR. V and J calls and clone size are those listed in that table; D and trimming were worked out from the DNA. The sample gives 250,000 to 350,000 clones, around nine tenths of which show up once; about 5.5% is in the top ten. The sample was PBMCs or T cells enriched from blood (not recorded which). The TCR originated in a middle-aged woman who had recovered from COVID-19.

CDR3: CASSLRGNTIYF. Here the CDR3 DNA reads TGTGCCAGCAGTCTGAGGGGAAACACCATATATTTT. The rearrangement links TRBV28 to TRBJ1-3; no definite D call. The V end was cut by 5 bases, the J end by 4 bases, with 6 bases between. This CDR3 spans 12 amino acids. Germline V gene data show CDR1 as MDHEN and CDR2 as SYDVKM.